One sample yielded the 17 T cell receptor beta chains listed below, sequenced in a study of T cells after yellow fever vaccination. TCRdb recomputed calls from the 5' RACE reads with MiXCR, one row per CDR3 protein. The sample holds roughly 260,000 distinct CDR3 sequences; 10% to 15% are singletons and the top ten take 0.4% to 0.55%. The sample consisted of CD4+ T cells sorted from PBMCs, taken 45 days after the yellow fever booster vaccination. These receptor sequences come from a man younger than 45 who received the YFV17D yellow fever vaccine.

This clonotype was detected a few times. The chain is built from TRBV5-5 and TRBJ2-1; a weak D match, TRBD1 (6 bases). Trimming shortened V by 1 base and J by 3 bases, and 17 bases separated the two germline ends. Per the germline V gene, CDR1 is SGHKS and CDR2 is YYEKEE (reference sequence). The CDR3 consists of 17 residues. The CDR3 DNA reads TGTGCCAGCAGCTTGACATACAGGGCAAACCTCTACAATGAGCAGTTCTTC. This translates into CASSLTYRANLYNEQFF.

This clonotype was seen only a few times. The chain has TRBV5-1 and TRBJ2-7; 7 bases line up with TRBD1. J was trimmed by 5 bases and V by 5 bases; bases with no gene match: 16. Germline loops: CDR1 SGHRS, CDR2 YFSETQ. This CDR3 is built from 16 residues. The CDR3 DNA is TGCGCCAGCAGACCCCTCCCGGAACAGGGGTGGAACGAGCAGTACTTC. This encodes CASRPLPEQGWNEQYF.

V gene TRBV27 combines with J gene TRBJ1-4; D not certain. The V end lost 7 bases, the J end lost 0 bases, and 12 bases lay between the germline ends. Germline V CDR1 and CDR2: MNHEY, SMNVEV (reference sequence). The CDR3 length is 15 residues. The CDR3 DNA is TGTGCCAGCAAGATAAGAGAGACAACTAATGAAAAACTGTTTTTT. This sequence encodes CASKIRETTNEKLFF. The variable domain in full, with the rest retrieved from reference TRBV27 and TRBJ1-4, is EAQVTQNPRYLITVTGKKLTVTCSQNMNHEYMSWYRQDPGLGLRQIYYSMNVEVTDKGDVPEGYKVSRKEKRNFPLILESPSPNQTSLYFCASKIRETTNEKLFFGSGTQLSVL.

There are a few counts of this clonotype. This sequence joins TRBV7-2 and TRBJ2-5; D perhaps matches TRBD1 (8 bases). The CDR3 covers 15 residues. Between the trimmed V and J ends, which lost 6 bases and 1 base, there was a span of 15 bases. CDR1 and CDR2 (germline): SGHTA, FQGNSA. CDR3 region: CASRRSGTGQETQYF. The DNA of the CDR3 is TGTGCCAGCAGGCGGAGCGGGACAGGCCAAGAGACCCAGTACTTC. The entire variable domain, with the rest obtained from reference TRBV7-2 and TRBJ2-5, is as follows: GAGVSQSPSNKVTEKGKDVELRCDPISGHTALYWYRQSLGQGLEFLIYFQGNSAPDKSGLPSDRFSAERTGGSVSTLTIQRTQQEDSAVYLCASRRSGTGQETQYFGPGTRLLVL.

In its sample, this clonotype was seen a few times. The chain is built from TRBV4-3 and TRBJ2-5; TRBD1 is a possible D gene (5 bases). Trimming shortened V by 4 bases and J by 2 bases, and 17 bases separated the two germline ends. The CDR3 runs to 16 residues. Per the germline V gene, CDR1 is LGHNA and CDR2 is YSLEER. CDR3 coding DNA: TGCGCCAGCAGCCGGTCCCTCCCACAGGAACAAGAGACCCAGTACTTC. It specifies CASSRSLPQEQETQYF.

This clonotype was observed a handful of times. The chain has TRBV25-1 and TRBJ2-7; no clear D gene. Trimming stripped 5 bases from V and 3 bases from J, with 8 bases between. Germline lookup yields CDR1 MGHDK and CDR2 SYGVNS. CDR3 length: 12 residues. The CDR3, as DNA: TGTGCCAGCAGTTACAAACACTACGAGCAGTACTTC. It specifies CASSYKHYEQYF.

This clonotype was observed a handful of times. The junction differs from germline at one of its ends, possibly a read error. This rearrangement joins TRBV19 to TRBJ2-1, with D possibly TRBD2 on 6 matching bases. The V gene's germline CDR1 is LNHDA and CDR2 SQIVND (reference sequence). CDR3 size: 14 residues. The CDR3 here is CASRIAEGRNEQFF. The CDR3 nucleotides read TGTGCCAGTAGGATAGCGGAGGGAAGGAATGAGCAGTTCTTC.

The rearrangement joins TRBV4-3 to TRBJ2-2; no clear D. Germline CDR1 LGHNA, CDR2 YSLEER. V lost 1 base to trimming and J lost 1 base, with 10 bases between them. CDR3 length: 16 amino acids. The CDR3 DNA reads as TGCGCCAGCAGCCAAGTGTTCGGATTGAACACCGGGGAGCTGTTTTTT. This gives the protein CASSQVFGLNTGELFF.

This clonotype was observed at least ten times. The chain recombines TRBV20-1 with TRBJ2-7; 9 nucleotides line up with TRBD2. The CDR3 runs to 15 residues. CDR1 and CDR2 (germline): DFQATT, SNEGSKA (reference sequence). Losses at the gene ends were 4 bases for V and 3 bases for J; bases not matched to a gene: 10. CDR3 in amino acids: CSAKPLAGEDYEQYF. The CDR3 DNA follows: TGCAGTGCTAAACCCTTAGCGGGAGAGGACTACGAGCAGTACTTC.

The chain joins TRBV20-1 to TRBJ1-2; D remains unclear. V dropped 7 bases and J dropped 1 base, with 10 bases sitting between them. The CDR3 has 12 residues. CDR1 is DFQATT and CDR2 is SNEGSKA in the germline V gene (reference sequence). The CDR3 coding sequence is TGCAGTGTTTCGGACGGTAACTATGGCTACACCTTC. Protein product: CSVSDGNYGYTF.

This chain connects TRBV3-1 to TRBJ2-1; no clear D gene. CDR1 LGHDT and CDR2 YNNKEL come from the germline V gene (reference sequence). The CDR3 has 13 amino acids. The ends were cut back, 1 base at V and 9 bases at J, with 10 bases in the middle. CDR3 DNA sequence: TGTGCCAGCAGCCAAGTCACCGGGTTTGAGCAGTTCTTC. It is translated as CASSQVTGFEQFF.

The chain couples TRBV9 to TRBJ2-2; D may be TRBD2 (5 bases). The CDR3 length is 14 residues. Germline V gives CDR1 SGDLS, CDR2 YYNGEE. Trimming removed 5 bases at V and 7 bases at J, with 15 bases between. The CDR3 DNA follows: TGTGCCAGCAGTTTAGCACACGGGGACGGGGAGCTGTTTTTT. Protein sequence: CASSLAHGDGELFF.

This clonotype has a count of ten or more. The rearrangement links TRBV7-2 to TRBJ1-1; D is undetermined. CDR3 size: 14 residues. Germline V lookup: CDR1 SGHTA, CDR2 FQGNSA. The V end was cut by 11 bases, the J end by 5 bases, with 21 bases between. The CDR3 spells CASAQALIGTEAFF. The CDR3, as DNA: TGTGCCTCTGCGCAGGCGCTTATTGGAACTGAAGCTTTCTTT.

This clonotype was counted a few times. The rearrangement joins TRBV10-1 to TRBJ2-6; perhaps TRBD1 as D (7 bases). V lost 6 bases and J lost 0, with 15 bases in between. CDR1 and CDR2 (germline): WNHNN, SYGVQD (reference sequence). The CDR3 contains 17 residues. Here the CDR3 reads CASRLTGEASGANVLTF. CDR3 nucleotides: TGCGCCAGCAGACTTACAGGGGAGGCCTCTGGGGCCAACGTCCTGACTTTC.

This clonotype came up a few times. The chain employs TRBV20-1 and TRBJ2-7, with 9 bases that match TRBD2. Per the germline V gene, CDR1 is DFQATT and CDR2 is SNEGSKA (reference sequence). This CDR3 has 15 amino acids. V lost 4 bases and J lost 0; bases outside the gene matches: 7. CDR3 DNA sequence: TGCAGTGCTAATGGCGGGAGGGCGGTCTCCTACGAGCAGTACTTC. Translation: CSANGGRAVSYEQYF.

This clonotype has a count of ten or more. The chain has TRBV11-2 and TRBJ2-1; 12 bases map to TRBD2. In germline, CDR1 is SGHAT, CDR2 FQNNGV. V shed 5 bases and J 7 bases; nucleotides not matched to a gene: 15. The CDR3 is 18 residues long. CDR3 residues: CASSRVGGLAGGENEQFF. As DNA, the CDR3 is TGTGCCAGCAGCCGTGTCGGAGGGCTAGCGGGAGGGGAAAATGAGCAGTTCTTC.

This clonotype was seen a handful of times. The chain is built from TRBV20-1 and TRBJ2-3; 12 bases line up with TRBD2. Germline CDR1 is DFQATT and CDR2 is SNEGSKA (reference sequence). Trimming took 2 bases from V and 5 from J; bases not matched to a gene: 2. The CDR3 is 14 amino acids. CDR3 loop: CSARKLAGGDTQYF. In DNA, the CDR3 is TGCAGTGCTAGAAAACTAGCGGGGGGAGATACGCAGTATTTT.